This TCR beta chain appears in the sequencing data of a study of T-cell reconstitution after alpha-beta-depleted transplantation in children. Preparation of the TCRbeta library used unique molecular identifiers. A single record per CDR3 protein comes from TCRdb applying MiXCR to the PCR reads. The sample has about 610,000 distinct CDR3 sequences, about 10% seen once; the top ten hold about 4%. This clonotype was observed many times. The material sequenced was PBMCs from the stem cell graft donor, taken from the stem cell graft. The receptor's source is a human donor who donated a stem cell graft to a child with acute myeloid leukemia.

Here the CDR3 DNA reads TGTGCCAGCAGTTTATCTTCCGGGAGCGGGGAGCTGTTTTTT. Translation: CASSLSSGSGELFF. V is TRBV12-3 or TRBV12-4 and J is TRBJ2-2; D may be TRBD2 (6 bases). The CDR3 extends over 14 amino acids. V lost 2 bases to trimming and J lost 7 bases, with 11 bases between them.